A selection of T cell receptor beta chains follows, all from one sample in a study of blood T cell repertoires in COVID-19. Data came from immunoSEQ multiplex PCR; TCRdb stores just in-frame clones and leaves some out. Of tens of thousands of clones in the sample, 90% are singletons; the top ten hold about 2.6%. The sample was peripheral blood. These receptors all come from a man aged 45-65 years with active COVID-19. CDR3s include the opening cysteine and the closing phenylalanine or tryptophan.

cdr3_aa cdr3_length v_call
CASSQAWNTASYEQYF 16 TRBV14
CASSLTGLTTYNEQFF 16 TRBV11-2
CASSPMDRGNSPLHF 15 TRBV18
CASSVARNSPLHF 13 TRBV9
CASGFLGGSGANVLTF 16 TRBV12-5
CASSQGSSVGTEAFF 15 TRBV4-3
CASSSQGGAGYGYTF 15 TRBV18
CAWSVGTGRYEQYF 14 TRBV30
CASSPRTGAKNIQYF 15 TRBV7-2
CASSKEKELGSNQPQHF 17 TRBV21-1
CASTAGELFF 10 TRBV6-6
CASSMVWTSTDTQYF 15 TRBV19
CASSSITGGTEAFF 14 TRBV6-6
CASSVVGRRGANVLTF 16 TRBV9
CASSLAPRSNFNEKLFF 17 TRBV7-9
CASSYRHANYGYTF 14 TRBV6-6
CASSLGADRGRNIQYF 16 TRBV5-4
CASRPWGQGDSGNTIYF 17 TRBV28
CSVEVQTGNTGELFF 15 TRBV29-1
CASKAGPARGYGYTF 15 TRBV2
CASSLGSGNEQFF 13 TRBV11-1
CASSIAGIGGRLLYGYTF 18 TRBV19
CASSLAGGPFGTDTQYF 17 TRBV7-8
CASSEEVLNTEAFF 14 TRBV2
CASSLGGAPSYEQYF 15 TRBV7-9
CASSRDSSYNEQFF 14 TRBV19
CASSGTGYTEAFF 13 TRBV28
CASSLDLSWGGNTGELFF 18 TRBV11-2
CASSLRREETQYF 13 TRBV2
CASSEYKQGEAFF 13 TRBV25-1
CASSLRTTGELFF 13 TRBV5-4
CASSGRRSQVTDTQYF 16 TRBV6-1
CASSERGGSSNTGELFF 17 TRBV6-1
CASSYLRTGSGYTF 14 TRBV27
CAISESTGEQYF 12 TRBV10-3
CASSPPRLNTEAFF 14 TRBV5-8
CASSADRVRTDTQYF 15 TRBV7-3
CASSQDEGTSIYGYTF 16 TRBV4-1
CASSPTFF 8 TRBV7-9
CASSQDGAGEPTYEQYF 17 TRBV4-2
CASSISNEQFF 11 TRBV19
CASSLSGAYGYTF 13 TRBV7-9
CATSDRFNYGYTF 13 TRBV10-3
CATRDTGFSNQPQHF 15 TRBV15
CASSLDRGLSGELFF 15 TRBV2
CASSQGAGGLLETQYF 16 TRBV4-2
CASSFGDREDGYTF 14 TRBV28
CASSFFGRGRIEQFF 15 TRBV11-2
CAWSGSGAVTDTQYF 15 TRBV30
CASSTQGVGNSPLHF 15 TRBV6-5
CASSYSRSITNEKLFF 16 TRBV6-5
CASSSTGLPVLYSNQPQHF 19 TRBV21-1
CASIFVKQNYNEQFF 15 TRBV28
CASSLRGMNTEAFF 14 TRBV7-9
CASSTTGTGKSQPQHF 16 TRBV27
CASSLVSGNTGELFF 15 TRBV7-9
CASSQVRGMYPGELFF 16 TRBV4-3
CASRDSLISNQPQHF 15 TRBV6-5